This passage covers 25 T cell receptor beta chains from one sample sequenced in a study of neurological immune-mediated disorders. TCRdb fed the 5' RACE reads into MiXCR, producing one record per CDR3 protein. The sample records 50,000 to 65,000 distinct CDR3 sequences, roughly 4.8% being singletons. Material: PBMCs. These receptors all stem from a woman aged 45-59 years with multiple sclerosis.

The chain joins TRBV29-1 to TRBJ2-2, with D tentatively TRBD2 (5 bases). Germline V CDR1 and CDR2: SQVTM, ANQGSEA. The V gene lost 7 bases and the J gene lost 2 bases, with 17 bases spanning the gap. The CDR3 length is 15 residues. This chain's CDR3 is CSAAFVGENTGELFF. The CDR3 coding sequence is TGCAGCGCTGCTTTCGTGGGAGAAAACACCGGGGAGCTGTTTTTT.

This clonotype was seen only a few times. The chain carries TRBV6-2 or TRBV6-3 and TRBJ1-1; D is undetermined. CDR3 length: 13 amino acids. With 5 bases removed from V and 2 bases from J, the gap between germline ends came to 9 bases. Germline CDR1 is MNHEY and CDR2 is SVGEGT. The CDR3 spells CASSRPSNTEAFF. DNA of the CDR3: TGTGCCAGCAGTCGCCCCTCAAACACTGAAGCTTTCTTT.

This clonotype was seen a handful of times. One end of the junction does not line up with germline, which may come from a read error. J is TRBJ1-5 and V is TRBV20-1; maybe TRBD1 (6 bases). CDR1 is DFQATT, CDR2 SNEGSKA, per germline (reference sequence). There are 14 residues in the CDR3. The CDR3 DNA sequence: TGCAGTGCTGGTACGGGACACAGCAATCAGCCCCAGAATTTT. It encodes CSAGTGHSNQPQNF.

This clonotype was counted many times. The V call is TRBV24-1, the J call TRBJ2-5, with D uncertain. There are 13 residues in the CDR3. V was shortened by 4 bases and J by 5 bases, with 10 bases between the two germline ends. CDR1 KGHDR and CDR2 SFDVKD come from the germline V gene. The CDR3 region has the DNA TGTGCCACCAGTGAAGTAGCTTTGGAGACCCAGTACTTC. The encoded protein is CATSEVALETQYF.

Worth noting for this clonotype: A read error may produce the germline difference seen at one junction end. The genes are TRBV6-4 and TRBJ1-5; the D gene is possibly TRBD1 (6 bases). The CDR3 is 14 amino acids. Germline V CDR1 and CDR2: MRHNA, SNTAGT. The CDR3 coding sequence is TGTGCCAGCAGCGAGGGGGGGGAAAGTCAGCCCCAGAATTTT. Protein product: CASSEGGESQPQNF.

This clonotype has a count of ten or more. The chain recombines TRBV6-5 with TRBJ2-1; 8 positions match TRBD1. The CDR3 extends over 15 amino acids. V lost 4 bases, J lost 7 bases, and 9 bases stayed unmatched. Germline CDR1 is MNHEY and CDR2 is SVGAGI. CDR3 sequence (DNA): TGTGCCAGCAGTTTTCCCCGGACAGGGAGAAATGAGCAGTTCTTC. Translating it yields CASSFPRTGRNEQFF.

This chain uses TRBV2 with TRBJ1-3; D unclear. The CDR3 consists of 14 residues. Germline-derived CDR1 and CDR2 are SNHLY and FYNNEI. Trimming removed 6 bases from V and 0 bases from J, with 9 bases in between. The CDR3 loop is CASREQTSGNTIYF. The CDR3 DNA follows: TGTGCCAGCAGAGAACAGACCTCTGGAAACACCATATATTTT.

This clonotype has more than one count but fewer than ten. The junction shows a germline mismatch at one end, possibly a read error. The gene calls are TRBV7-9 and TRBJ1-5, with D unclear. This CDR3 region has 14 residues. Germline V gene sequence: CDR1 SEHNR, CDR2 FQNEAQ (reference sequence). In nucleotides, the CDR3 is TGTGCCAGCAGCTTAGCGTCCTCCAATCAGCCCCAGAATTTT. It is translated as CASSLASSNQPQNF.

This clonotype has a count of ten or more. The rearrangement uses TRBV9 and TRBJ2-7; D possibly corresponds to TRBD2 (6 bases). Germline lookup yields CDR1 SGDLS and CDR2 YYNGEE. This CDR3 has 16 amino acids. V was cut by 4 bases and J by 2 bases, with 19 bases left in between. The CDR3, as DNA: TGTGCCAGCAGCCCTCAAGGTAGCAGGGAGGCCTACGAGCAGTACTTC. Its protein is CASSPQGSREAYEQYF. The full variable domain, rest sourced from reference TRBV9 and TRBJ2-7, is DSGVTQTPKHLITATGQRVTLRCSPRSGDLSVYWYQQSLDQGLQFLIQYYNGEERAKGNILERFSAQQFPDLHSELNLSSLELGDSALYFCASSPQGSREAYEQYFGPGTRLTVT.

This clonotype appeared many times. J is TRBJ1-1 and V is TRBV9; no definite D call. CDR1 is SGDLS and CDR2 is YYNGEE in the germline V gene. Between the trimmed V and J ends, which lost 4 bases and 0 bases, there was a span of 22 bases. The CDR3 extends over 18 amino acids. CDR3 sequence (DNA): TGTGCCAGCAGCCCTCTCGGGTCAATCTCTTGGGTGAACACTGAAGCTTTCTTT. The encoded protein is CASSPLGSISWVNTEAFF.

This clonotype was observed at least ten times. V usage is TRBV7-2 and J usage is TRBJ2-5; no clear D. Trimming stripped 1 base from V and 4 bases from J, with 7 bases between. The germline V gene encodes CDR1 SGHTA and CDR2 FQGNSA. The CDR3 sequence is 13 residues long. Written as DNA, the CDR3 is TGTGCCAGCAGCTTAGTGCCGGGAGAGACCCAGTACTTC. This translates into CASSLVPGETQYF.

This clonotype occurred many times. One junction end does not reproduce the germline sequence, and a read error may be involved. The V and J genes are TRBV12-3 or TRBV12-4 and TRBJ1-6; TRBD1 is a possible D gene (6 bases). This CDR3 is 14 amino acids long. The CDR3 bases are TGTGCCAGCAGTTTATCGACAGGCAGGTCACCCCTCAACTTT. Translation gives CASSLSTGRSPLNF.

This clonotype was recorded many times. This chain connects TRBV5-1 to TRBJ2-1, with a weak D call TRBD2 (6 bases). Germline CDR1 SGHRS, CDR2 YFSETQ. With 4 bases removed from V and 1 base from J, the gap between germline ends came to 9 bases. The CDR3 spans 14 residues. The CDR3 spells CASSNGTSYNEQFF. Here the CDR3 DNA reads TGCGCCAGCAGCAACGGGACTTCCTACAATGAGCAGTTCTTC.

Only a few counts were recorded for this clonotype. The chain has TRBV6-5 and TRBJ2-4; D unclear. The CDR3 is made up of 14 amino acids. Germline CDR1 is MNHEY and CDR2 is SVGAGI. V was clipped by 3 bases and J by 11 bases, with 17 bases between them. The CDR3 is CASSYSGNSKVQYF. DNA of the CDR3: TGTGCCAGCAGTTATTCAGGAAACAGTAAAGTTCAGTACTTC.

This clonotype was detected ten times or more. The chain links TRBV6-5 to TRBJ1-2, with D perhaps TRBD1 (5 bases). Trimming took off 6 bases at V and 5 bases at J, with 16 bases between the two ends. Germline CDR1 reads MNHEY; CDR2 reads SVGAGI. The CDR3 totals 14 residues. Here the CDR3 reads CASRTPTATYGYTF. The DNA of the CDR3 is TGTGCCAGCAGAACGCCGACAGCTACATATGGCTACACCTTC.

This clonotype was seen at least ten times. The rearrangement uses TRBV3-1 and TRBJ2-5; TRBD2 agrees at 8 bases. The CDR3 totals 13 residues. The junction had 4 bases not matched to a gene; V was cut back by 7 bases and J by 3 bases. Germline V gene sequence: CDR1 LGHDT, CDR2 YNNKEL (reference sequence). CDR3 DNA sequence: TGTGCCAGCACCAGGCGGGGGGAAGAGACCCAGTACTTC. Its translation is CASTRRGEETQYF.

This clonotype was observed many times. DNA for the CDR3: TGCGCCAGCAGCCCACCCCACCCCTACGAGCAGTACTTC. This gives the protein CASSPPHPYEQYF. This chain joins TRBV5-1 and TRBJ2-7; the D is unclear. CDR3 length equals 13 residues. Trimming shortened V by 4 bases and J by 2 bases, and 10 bases separated the two germline ends. The germline CDR1 and CDR2 sequences are SGHRS and YFSETQ.

In the case of this clonotype: A junction boundary mismatches the germline segment, possibly from a read error. The chain has TRBV11-2 and TRBJ1-6; D ambiguous. The CDR3 is 14 amino acids. The germline CDR1 and CDR2 sequences are SGHAT and FQNNGV. In DNA, the CDR3 is TGTGCCAGCAGCTTAGATCCGAGTGCAGCACCCCTCAACTTT. Protein sequence: CASSLDPSAAPLNF.

This clonotype appeared many times. The chain joins TRBV29-1 to TRBJ2-2; D tentatively reads TRBD1 or TRBD2 (6 bases each). The CDR3 consists of 14 residues. V lost 5 bases and J 2 bases, leaving 12 bases between the germline ends. CDR1 and CDR2 (germline): SQVTM, ANQGSEA. The chain's CDR3 is CSVSRGTNTGELFF. CDR3 bases: TGCAGCGTTTCGAGGGGGACTAACACCGGGGAGCTGTTTTTT.

This clonotype was observed many times. V and J are TRBV20-1 and TRBJ2-1; 13 bases match TRBD2. CDR3 size: 20 residues. Germline lookup yields CDR1 DFQATT and CDR2 SNEGSKA (reference sequence). V trimming: 0 bases; J trimming: 4 bases; junction bases outside the gene matches: 15. The CDR3 DNA follows: TGCAGTGCTAGAGATCTGGCGGGCGGACTAGCGGGGGATATTTACAATGAGCAGTTCTTC. It yields the protein CSARDLAGGLAGDIYNEQFF.

In regard to this clonotype: A much larger clonotype is one base distant, so this may be a read error. The gene calls are TRBV10-1 and TRBJ1-4; D is undetermined. With 9 bases removed from V and 6 bases from J, the gap between germline ends came to 5 bases. The CDR3 loop spans 10 amino acids. Germline V CDR1 and CDR2: WNHNN, SYGVQD (reference sequence). The CDR3 sequence is CARRHEKLFF. CDR3 nucleotides: TGCGCCAGAAGGCATGAAAAACTGTTTTTT.

In the case of this clonotype: Being one base from a much bigger clone, this may be a read error. The chain has TRBV4-3 and TRBJ2-6; TRBD1 or TRBD2 may be the D gene (5 bases each). CDR3 length equals 16 residues. Germline V gene sequence: CDR1 LGHNA, CDR2 YSLEER. This CDR3 reads CASSPGRTSGAKVLTF. The CDR3 bases are TGCGCCAGCAGCCCGGGACGAACCTCTGGGGCCAAAGTCCTGACTTTC.

Many counts were recorded for this clonotype. One junction end does not reproduce the germline sequence, and a read error may be involved. The rearrangement joins TRBV20-1 to TRBJ2-3, with 7 nucleotides matching TRBD2. Germline V CDR1 and CDR2: DFQATT, SNEGSKA (reference sequence). CDR3 size: 16 residues. The CDR3 sequence: CSARPNSGTNTDRQYF. The CDR3 DNA is TGCAGTGCTAGACCTAACTCCGGGACTAACACAGATAGGCAGTATTTT.

At least ten counts were recorded for this clonotype. The rearrangement links TRBV5-1 to TRBJ1-2; D perhaps matches TRBD1 (6 bases). The CDR3 is 12 residues long. Germline V gene data show CDR1 as SGHRS and CDR2 as YFSETQ. Trimming stripped 4 bases from V and 4 bases from J, with 8 bases between. CDR3 loop: CASSLGAYGYTF. The CDR3 DNA is TGCGCCAGCAGCCTGGGGGCCTATGGCTACACCTTC.

This clonotype was found many times. This chain links TRBV4-1 with TRBJ2-1, with 9 bases that match TRBD2. The germline gives CDR1 MGHRA, CDR2 YSYEKL. J lost 3 bases, V lost 3 bases, and 3 bases had no gene match. CDR3 length: 15 residues. This CDR3 is CASSHQAGGYNEQFF. As DNA, the CDR3 is TGCGCCAGCAGCCACCAAGCGGGGGGCTACAATGAGCAGTTCTTC.